The 29 T cell receptor beta chains given below trace back to one sample, sequenced in a study of T cell repertoires in cytomegalovirus infection. These receptors are not linked to any known antigen. TCRdb passed the reads through MiXCR, listing each CDR3 protein once. Of tens of thousands of distinct CDR3 sequences listed, around 30% were seen once; the top ten hold about 73%. Sequencing was performed on PBMCs, sequenced either directly or after in vitro stimulation (not recorded which). The receptors stem from a human donor in good health (CMV status not recorded). Some clones in this sample may be carry-over from other donors' samples.

The rearrangement joins TRBV12-3 or TRBV12-4 to TRBJ2-3; D may match TRBD1 or TRBD2 (5 bases each). This CDR3 spans 10 amino acids. Trimming stripped 5 bases from V and 10 bases from J, with 7 bases between. As DNA, the CDR3 is TGTGCCAGCAGTGGGACGTCGCAGTATTTT. Protein: CASSGTSQYF.

At least ten counts were recorded for this clonotype. The chain couples TRBV7-2 to TRBJ2-3; D assignment may be TRBD1 or TRBD2 (5 bases each). CDR1 and CDR2 (germline): SGHTA, FQGNSA. Between the trimmed V and J ends, which lost 4 bases and 2 bases, there was a span of 7 bases. The CDR3 has 13 amino acids. This chain's CDR3 is CASSSGPTDTQYF. The CDR3 coding sequence is TGTGCCAGCAGCTCGGGACCCACAGATACGCAGTATTTT.

The chain is built from TRBV28 and TRBJ2-1; unclear D gene. The CDR3 loop spans 14 amino acids. Trimming removed 6 bases at V and 7 bases at J, with 16 bases between. Germline CDR1 MDHEN, CDR2 SYDVKM. DNA of the CDR3: TGTGCCAGCAGCCCTCTGCTAATGCTGAATGAGCAGTTCTTC. Translated, it gives CASSPLLMLNEQFF.

The chain links TRBV11-3 to TRBJ2-1; the match to TRBD2 covers 10 bases. This CDR3 comprises 15 residues. V gave up 5 bases and J gave up 10 bases; unmatched junction bases: 11. Germline V gene lookup returns CDR1 SGHNT and CDR2 YENEEA. The CDR3 sequence is CASSTGAGGGVEQFF. CDR3 nucleotides: TGTGCCAGCAGCACCGGAGCGGGGGGGGGCGTGGAGCAGTTCTTC.

This clonotype was recorded at least ten times. The chain employs TRBV7-8 and TRBJ2-1, with D maybe TRBD2 (5 bases). The CDR3 totals 13 residues. Germline CDR1 SGHVS, CDR2 FQNEAQ. Trimming cost V 3 bases and J 5 bases, with 8 bases left between them. For the CDR3, the DNA is TGTGCCAGCAGCTTGTCCGGGAACAATGAGCAGTTCTTC. It yields the protein CASSLSGNNEQFF.

V is TRBV7-2 and J is TRBJ1-1; a possible D gene is TRBD1 (5 bases). CDR1 is SGHTA and CDR2 is FQGNSA in the germline V gene. The V and J ends lost 0 bases and 4 bases respectively, with 18 bases between them. The CDR3 runs to 17 residues. The CDR3 is CASSLAAGTASGTEAFF. CDR3 nucleotides: TGTGCCAGCAGCTTAGCTGCCGGGACGGCCTCGGGCACTGAAGCTTTCTTT.

V gene TRBV6-9 combines with J gene TRBJ2-1, with D unresolved. V lost 7 bases to trimming and J lost 8 bases, with 18 bases between them. CDR3 length: 14 residues. Germline CDR1 and CDR2: MNHGY and SVAAGI. The CDR3 is CASTWTDGSYEQFF. The DNA of the CDR3 is TGTGCCAGCACTTGGACCGACGGTTCATATGAGCAGTTCTTC.

This clonotype has only a few counts. V gene TRBV11-1 combines with J gene TRBJ1-5; 7 bases are a match to TRBD1. There are 13 residues in the CDR3. V was pared by 5 bases and J by 7 bases, with 5 bases of the junction left unmatched. Germline CDR1 SGHAT, CDR2 FQDESV (reference sequence). DNA for the CDR3: TGTGCCAGCAGCCGGGGACAGCAACAGCCCCAGCATTTT. This encodes CASSRGQQQPQHF.

This rearrangement joins TRBV5-6 to TRBJ2-2; TRBD2 matches at 7 bases. Trimming took 9 bases from V and 6 from J; bases not matched to a gene: 17. CDR1 is SGHDT and CDR2 is YYEEEE in the germline V gene. The CDR3 length is 16 residues. The CDR3 sequence is CATQRLASPGAGELFF. The CDR3 bases are TGTGCCACCCAGAGACTAGCATCCCCCGGGGCCGGGGAGCTGTTTTTT.

This clonotype was seen a handful of times. The chain uses TRBV11-1 and TRBJ2-7; D call uncertain. V was trimmed by 5 bases and J by 7 bases, leaving 18 bases between them. The CDR3 has 14 residues. Germline CDR1 is SGHAT and CDR2 is FQDESV (reference sequence). The CDR3 DNA follows: TGTGCCAGCAGCCGACGGCTACCCCCTGAGGAGCAGTACTTC. Protein product: CASSRRLPPEEQYF.

The CDR3 DNA follows: TGTGCCAGCAGCCGAAGAACAGGGGGCTTACAGCCCCAGCATTTT. This sequence encodes CASSRRTGGLQPQHF. The rearrangement uses TRBV28 and TRBJ1-5; 9 nucleotides match TRBD1. The CDR3 length is 15 residues. V was pared by 6 bases and J by 7 bases, with 10 bases of the junction left unmatched. Per germline, CDR1 MDHEN and CDR2 SYDVKM.

The chain carries TRBV11-2 and TRBJ2-2, with D hard to call. The CDR3 is made up of 15 amino acids. Per the germline V gene, CDR1 is SGHAT and CDR2 is FQNNGV. Trimming left V 1 base short and J 6 bases short, with 12 bases between. Written as DNA, the CDR3 is TGTGCCAGCAGCTTAGCTTGGGTGATCGCCGGGGAGCTGTTTTTT. Translation: CASSLAWVIAGELFF.

As regards this clonotype: A read error may account for a junction end that differs from germline. V and J are TRBV19 and TRBJ2-1; D is possibly TRBD1 or TRBD2 (5 bases each). The CDR3 runs 13 residues. Germline V gene data show CDR1 as LNHDA and CDR2 as SQIVND (reference sequence). For the CDR3, the DNA is TGTGCCAGTAGTGGGGCTAGCTACGATGAGCAGTTCTTC. Protein product: CASSGASYDEQFF.

The V gene is TRBV20-1, the J gene TRBJ1-4; 11 positions agree with TRBD1. V was pared by 3 bases and J by 6 bases, with 3 bases of the junction left unmatched. Germline CDR1 reads DFQATT; CDR2 reads SNEGSKA (reference sequence). The CDR3 length is 14 residues. CDR3 in amino acids: CSARPGQGDEKLFF. The CDR3 nucleotides read TGCAGTGCTAGGCCGGGACAGGGGGATGAAAAACTGTTTTTT.

CDR3 nucleotides: TGTGCCAGCAGTGAAGTGGTGGTGGAGACCCAGTACTTC. It is translated as CASSEVVVETQYF. The chain employs TRBV6-1 and TRBJ2-5; D is uncertain. From germline, CDR1 is MNHNS and CDR2 SASEGT. The CDR3 runs 13 residues. V shed 1 base and J shed 5 bases, with 8 bases lying between them.

This chain uses TRBV4-1 with TRBJ2-3; TRBD2 might be the D (5 bases). This CDR3 comprises 14 residues. Germline V gene data show CDR1 as MGHRA and CDR2 as YSYEKL. Trimming stripped 5 bases from V and 8 bases from J, with 17 bases between. The CDR3 reads CASSIPGFLVTQYF. The CDR3 coding sequence is TGCGCCAGCAGCATCCCGGGATTTCTTGTTACGCAGTATTTT.

The CDR3 DNA sequence: TGTGCCAGCAGTCCCCGTAGCGGGGTGAGCACAGATACGCAGTATTTT. Translation gives CASSPRSGVSTDTQYF. This chain joins TRBV6-5 and TRBJ2-3; 8 positions match TRBD2. V was clipped by 5 bases and J by 0 bases; unmatched bases: 7. This CDR3 is built from 16 residues. CDR1 and CDR2 (germline): MNHEY, SVGAGI.

The rearrangement links TRBV5-1 to TRBJ2-1; TRBD1 aligns across 8 bases. The CDR3 contains 15 residues. Germline values: CDR1 SGHRS, CDR2 YFSETQ. V trimming: 4 bases; J trimming: 8 bases; junction bases outside the gene matches: 11. DNA for the CDR3: TGCGCCAGCAGCCCGGGTCCCGGGACAGGTGATGAGCAGTTCTTC. The encoded protein is CASSPGPGTGDEQFF.

The chain couples TRBV19 to TRBJ2-7; tentative D call: TRBD1 (5 bases). The germline gives CDR1 LNHDA, CDR2 SQIVND (reference sequence). V lost 1 base to trimming and J lost 0 bases, with 7 bases between them. This CDR3 spans 14 amino acids. CDR3 residues: CASSIGTGSYEQYF. For the CDR3, the DNA is TGTGCCAGTAGTATAGGTACAGGCTCCTACGAGCAGTACTTC.

This clonotype was seen at least ten times. The chain combines TRBV7-2 with TRBJ2-3, with a weak D call TRBD2 (6 bases). The germline V and J ends were trimmed by 2 bases and 6 bases, with 15 bases remaining between them. Germline lookup yields CDR1 SGHTA and CDR2 FQGNSA. The CDR3 is 15 residues long. CDR3 sequence reads: CASSLNGGGRDTQYF. The DNA for the CDR3 is TGTGCCAGCAGCTTAAACGGGGGAGGTAGGGATACGCAGTATTTT.

The genes are TRBV7-1 and TRBJ1-1; no clear D gene. TRBV7-1 carries the ORF label, with uncertain function. Trimming shortened V by 6 bases and J by 4 bases, and 12 bases separated the two germline ends. This CDR3 region has 13 residues. The CDR3 DNA follows: TGTGCCAGCAGTTCCCCCGGCACCACTGAAGCTTTCTTT. This translates into CASSSPGTTEAFF.

The J gene is TRBJ1-4, the V gene TRBV6-6; weak D call: TRBD1 (6 bases). Trimming took 11 bases from V and 8 from J, leaving 18 bases between them. Germline values: CDR1 MNHNY, CDR2 SVGAGI (reference sequence). The CDR3 runs to 13 residues. Written as DNA, the CDR3 is TGTGCCTCCCAAGGGGGTTTTTGGGAAAAACTGTTTTTT. It translates to CASQGGFWEKLFF.

V is TRBV7-2 and J is TRBJ1-5; TRBD1 matches 7 bases. This CDR3 is 15 amino acids long. Per the germline V gene, CDR1 is SGHTA and CDR2 is FQGNSA. Trimming cost V 5 bases and J 2 bases; bases outside gene matches: 6. The chain's CDR3 is CASSPTGTGNQPQHF. The CDR3, as DNA: TGTGCCAGCAGCCCGACAGGGACAGGCAATCAGCCCCAGCATTTT.

This clonotype turned up a few times. The V and J genes are TRBV12-3 or TRBV12-4 and TRBJ1-5; no reliable D call. The CDR3 spans 15 residues. V was clipped by 4 bases and J by 3 bases, with 13 bases between them. The CDR3 loop is CASSYESDYNQPQHF. For the CDR3, the DNA is TGTGCCAGCAGTTACGAGTCCGATTACAATCAGCCCCAGCATTTT.

The gene calls are TRBV19 and TRBJ1-6, with a tentative D call TRBD1 (6 bases). V was trimmed by 6 bases and J by 7 bases, leaving 19 bases between them. This CDR3 contains 16 residues. Germline CDR1 LNHDA, CDR2 SQIVND (reference sequence). CDR3 DNA: TGTGCCAGTAGCCAACTCGAGTGGACAGAGAATTCACCCCTCCACTTT. Residues: CASSQLEWTENSPLHF.

V gene TRBV6-5 combines with J gene TRBJ2-7, with 8 positions matching TRBD2. The germline V gene has CDR1 MNHEY and CDR2 SVGAGI. The V segment lost 5 bases and the J segment 3 bases; nucleotides outside the gene matches: 6. This CDR3 region has 14 residues. The CDR3 is CASSPGLAGYEQYF. CDR3 coding DNA: TGTGCCAGCAGTCCTGGGCTAGCGGGCTACGAGCAGTACTTC.

This clonotype was detected ten times or more. Here the CDR3 DNA reads TGTGCCAGCAGCCCTACCGATGAAGGGTCCACTGAAGCTTTCTTT. Translating it yields CASSPTDEGSTEAFF. The V call is TRBV7-6, the J call TRBJ1-1; D gene ambiguous. Germline lookup yields CDR1 SGHVS and CDR2 FNYEAQ. The V gene lost 5 bases and the J gene lost 4 bases, with 17 bases spanning the gap. CDR3 length: 15 residues.

The table lists this clonotype with a few counts. The gene calls are TRBV6-6 and TRBJ2-4; 8 bases agree with TRBD1. Germline V gene data show CDR1 as MNHNY and CDR2 as SVGAGI (reference sequence). J gave up 7 bases and V 5 bases, and 13 bases lay outside the gene matches. The CDR3 is 16 amino acids. DNA of the CDR3: TGTGCCAGCAGTACCGGGACAGGTTTTGCGATTAACATTCAGTACTTC. This sequence encodes CASSTGTGFAINIQYF.

V and J are TRBV7-8 and TRBJ2-3; D is ambiguous. V shed 4 bases and J shed 4 bases, with 6 bases lying between them. Germline V lookup: CDR1 SGHVS, CDR2 FQNEAQ. CDR3 length equals 12 residues. The CDR3 loop is CASSSDSDTQYF. The CDR3 bases are TGTGCCAGCAGCTCCGATTCAGATACGCAGTATTTT.